This is a list of T cell receptor beta chains from one sample in a study of T-cell memory formation after mild COVID-19. TCRdb called the 5' RACE reads again in MiXCR, with one record for every CDR3 protein. The sample carries 430,000 or so distinct CDR3 sequences, approximately 23% recorded once. Specimen: PBMCs or a T cell subset sorted from them (not recorded which). The receptor set was obtained from an adult woman who had mild COVID-19 (a few samples of this study predate the infection). Cell type and time point are not known. Each CDR3 is given with its conserved first and last residue. Each record gives: V gene, D gene, clone size, J gene, CDR3 protein, CDR3 DNA. The D gene is left open where the match is weak. Size is omitted from some rows. Given values are once, few, many or a class for expanded clones.

>TRBV5-1|-|-|TRBJ2-3
CASSSRFTDTQYF
TGCGCCAGCAGCTCTCGGTTCACAGATACGCAGTATTTT
>TRBV4-2|TRBD1|few|TRBJ2-1
CASSQGPGQGDNEQFF
TGTGCCAGCAGCCAAGGACCGGGACAGGGGGACAATGAGCAGTTCTTC
>TRBV6-4|-|many|TRBJ2-5
CASSDPDNSKTQYF
TGTGCCAGCAGTGATCCCGACAATTCGAAGACCCAGTACTTC
>TRBV5-1|-|-|TRBJ2-1
CASSSSYRDLKFF
TGCGCCAGCAGCTCCTCTTACCGGGACCTGAAGTTCTTC
>TRBV30|TRBD1|few|TRBJ1-2
CSGGTANYGYTF
TGCTCCGGTGGGACAGCTAACTATGGCTACACCTTC
>TRBV29-1|-|few|TRBJ2-5
CSAGAETQYF
TGCAGCGCTGGTGCAGAGACCCAGTACTTC
>TRBV5-1|-|-|TRBJ2-7
CASTPRGQGAEQYF
TGCGCCAGCACCCCTCGTGGCCAGGGCGCCGAGCAGTACTTC
>TRBV5-5|TRBD1|few|TRBJ1-6
CASSLAGQKAPLHF
TGTGCCAGCAGCTTGGCGGGACAGAAGGCACCCCTCCACTTT
>TRBV30|TRBD2|-|TRBJ2-1
CAWSPGLAGGYNEQFF
TGTGCCTGGAGTCCCGGACTAGCGGGAGGATACAATGAGCAGTTCTTC
>TRBV5-1|TRBD1|few|TRBJ2-5
CASLGQGETQYF
TGCGCCAGCTTGGGACAGGGAGAGACCCAGTACTTC
>TRBV10-3|-|-|TRBJ1-1
CAISEIGARGTEAFF
TGTGCCATCAGTGAGATCGGGGCTCGGGGAACTGAAGCTTTCTTT
>TRBV20-1|TRBD1|many|TRBJ2-3
CSAEGQVGTDTQYF
TGCAGTGCCGAGGGACAGGTGGGCACAGATACGCAGTATTTT
>TRBV27|TRBD2|-|TRBJ2-5
CASSVAGKETQYF
TGTGCCAGCAGTGTAGCGGGTAAAGAGACCCAGTACTTC
>TRBV7-9|-|-|TRBJ2-5
CASRRQEETQYF
TGTGCCAGCAGGAGACAGGAAGAGACCCAGTACTTC
>TRBV3-1|TRBD1|-|TRBJ1-2
CASSRTGGNNYGYTF
TGTGCCAGCAGCCGGACAGGGGGGAATAACTATGGCTACACCTTC
>TRBV2|-|few|TRBJ1-4
CASIKSWIGEKLFF
TGTGCCAGCATTAAATCATGGATCGGTGAAAAACTGTTTTTT
>TRBV24-1|-|few|TRBJ2-1
CATSDPNLQYNEQFF
TGTGCCACCAGTGATCCAAACCTGCAATACAATGAGCAGTTCTTC
>TRBV5-4|-|-|TRBJ2-3
CATWDGTDTQYF
TGTGCTACCTGGGATGGCACAGATACGCAGTATTTT
>TRBV7-9|-|-|TRBJ2-7
CASSSTFGTYEQYF
TGTGCCAGCAGCTCGACCTTCGGGACCTACGAGCAGTACTTC
>TRBV7-9|TRBD2|many|TRBJ2-1
CASSLNVGRGDEQFF
TGTGCCAGCAGCTTAAATGTCGGGAGGGGAGATGAGCAGTTCTTC
>TRBV12-3/TRBV12-4|TRBD1|few|TRBJ1-2
CASSLDRGMDGYTF
TGTGCCAGCAGTTTGGACAGGGGGATGGATGGCTACACCTTC
>TRBV25-1|TRBD1|-|TRBJ2-3
CASSDRGKTAMSDTQYF
TGTGCCAGCAGTGACAGGGGGAAAACAGCAATGTCAGATACGCAGTATTTT
>TRBV20-1|TRBD2|few|TRBJ2-7
CSASILAGGYEQYF
TGCAGTGCTAGTATACTAGCGGGAGGGTACGAGCAGTACTTC
>TRBV2|-|-|TRBJ2-7
CASSDSVYYEQYF
TGTGCCAGCAGTGATTCAGTCTACTACGAGCAGTACTTC
>TRBV7-9|TRBD1|-|TRBJ1-2
CASSLNRGDYGYTF
TGTGCCAGCAGCTTAAACAGGGGCGACTATGGCTACACCTTC
>TRBV2|-|-|TRBJ1-5
CASSEIWTESNQPQHF
TGTGCCAGCAGTGAAATATGGACAGAGAGCAATCAGCCCCAGCATTTT
>TRBV12-3/TRBV12-4|-|few|TRBJ2-3
CAIQGITDTQYF
TGTGCCATACAGGGTATCACAGATACGCAGTATTTT
>TRBV7-3|-|-|TRBJ2-2
CASSPGVRPTGELFF
TGTGCCAGCAGCCCCGGGGTCCGACCCACCGGGGAGCTGTTTTTT
>TRBV30|-|-|TRBJ1-5
CAWSVLGRDQPQHF
TGTGCCTGGAGTGTCCTCGGTCGGGATCAGCCCCAGCATTTT
>TRBV6-4|-|few|TRBJ2-7
CASSPSGLSREQYF
TGTGCCAGCAGTCCCAGCGGGCTCTCGAGGGAGCAGTACTTC
>TRBV7-2|-|few|TRBJ1-6
CASSTRTQTYSPLHF
TGTGCCAGCAGCACCCGGACACAGACCTATTCACCCCTCCACTTT
>TRBV20-1|TRBD1|few|TRBJ2-3
CSASQGAAGTDTQYF
TGCAGTGCCAGTCAGGGGGCTGCTGGCACAGATACGCAGTATTTT
>TRBV7-2|-|-|TRBJ2-7
CASSPEARSYEQYF
TGTGCCAGCAGCCCAGAGGCAAGATCCTACGAGCAGTACTTC
>TRBV9|-|few|TRBJ2-6
CASSVAVAPSGANVLTF
TGTGCCAGCAGCGTAGCTGTAGCTCCCTCTGGGGCCAACGTCCTGACTTTC
>TRBV2|-|-|TRBJ1-4
CASSAQGYNEKLFF
TGTGCCAGCAGTGCACAGGGTTATAATGAAAAACTGTTTTTT
>TRBV3-1|TRBD1|once|TRBJ1-2
CASSPQGIHYGYTF
TGTGCCAGCAGCCCACAGGGGATTCACTATGGCTACACCTTC
>TRBV6-2/TRBV6-3|-|-|TRBJ1-1
CAIRVMNTEAFF
TGTGCCATCAGGGTCATGAACACTGAAGCTTTCTTT
>TRBV2|-|-|TRBJ1-1
CASGKQGTRGTEAFF
TGTGCCAGTGGTAAACAGGGTACCAGGGGCACTGAAGCTTTCTTT
>TRBV12-3/TRBV12-4|-|few|TRBJ2-3
CASRQFAGWTDTQYF
TGTGCCAGCAGACAGTTCGCGGGCTGGACAGATACGCAGTATTTT
>TRBV10-2|TRBD2|few|TRBJ2-5
CASSDWTSSETQYF
TGCGCCAGCAGTGATTGGACTAGCTCAGAGACCCAGTACTTC
>TRBV9|-|-|TRBJ2-2
CASSVEARGMWNTGELFF
TGTGCCAGCAGCGTAGAAGCTCGCGGTATGTGGAACACCGGGGAGCTGTTTTTT